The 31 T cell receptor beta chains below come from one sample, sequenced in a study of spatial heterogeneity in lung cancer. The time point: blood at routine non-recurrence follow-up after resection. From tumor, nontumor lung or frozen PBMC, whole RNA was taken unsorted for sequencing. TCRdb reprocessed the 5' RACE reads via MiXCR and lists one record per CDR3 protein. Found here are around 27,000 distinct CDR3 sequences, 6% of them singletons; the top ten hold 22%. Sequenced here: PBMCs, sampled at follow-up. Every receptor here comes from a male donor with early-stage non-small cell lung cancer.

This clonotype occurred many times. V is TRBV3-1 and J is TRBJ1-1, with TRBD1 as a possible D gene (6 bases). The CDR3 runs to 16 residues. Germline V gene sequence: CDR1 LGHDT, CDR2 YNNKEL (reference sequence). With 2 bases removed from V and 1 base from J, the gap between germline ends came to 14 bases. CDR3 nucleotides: TGTGCCAGCAGCCAAACCCACGACAGGAGGAACACTGAAGCTTTCTTT. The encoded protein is CASSQTHDRRNTEAFF.

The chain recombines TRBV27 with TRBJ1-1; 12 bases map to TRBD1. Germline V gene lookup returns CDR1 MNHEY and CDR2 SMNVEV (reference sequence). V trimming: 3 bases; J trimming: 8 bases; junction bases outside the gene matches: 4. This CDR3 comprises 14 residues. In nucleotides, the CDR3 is TGTGCCAGCAGTTTCTTGGGGACAGGGGGCGAAGCTTTCTTT. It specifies CASSFLGTGGEAFF.

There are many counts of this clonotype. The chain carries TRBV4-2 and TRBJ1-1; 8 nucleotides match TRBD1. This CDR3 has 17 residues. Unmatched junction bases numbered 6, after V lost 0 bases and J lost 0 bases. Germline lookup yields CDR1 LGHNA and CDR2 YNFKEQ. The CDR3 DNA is TGTGCCAGCAGCCAAGAGCCTCGACAGGGGATGAACACTGAAGCTTTCTTT. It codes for CASSQEPRQGMNTEAFF.

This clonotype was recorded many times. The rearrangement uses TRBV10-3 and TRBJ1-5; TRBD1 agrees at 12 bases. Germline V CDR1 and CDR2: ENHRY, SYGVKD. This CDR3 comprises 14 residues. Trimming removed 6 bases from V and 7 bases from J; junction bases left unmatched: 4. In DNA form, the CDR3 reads TGTGCCATCAGAGGGGACAGGGGGCACCAGCCCCAGCATTTT. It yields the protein CAIRGDRGHQPQHF.

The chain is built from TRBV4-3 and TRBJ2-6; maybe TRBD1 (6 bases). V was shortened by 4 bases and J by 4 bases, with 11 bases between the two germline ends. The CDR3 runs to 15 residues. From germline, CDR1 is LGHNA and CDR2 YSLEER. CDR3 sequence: CASSLAGAGANVLTF. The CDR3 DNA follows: TGCGCCAGCAGCCTCGCAGGGGCAGGGGCCAACGTCCTGACTTTC.

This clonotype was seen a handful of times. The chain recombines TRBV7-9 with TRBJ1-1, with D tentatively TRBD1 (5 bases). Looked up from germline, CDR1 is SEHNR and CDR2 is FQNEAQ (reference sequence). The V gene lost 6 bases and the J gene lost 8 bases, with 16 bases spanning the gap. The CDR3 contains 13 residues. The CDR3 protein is CASSLGTLREAFF. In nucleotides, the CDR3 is TGTGCCAGCAGTCTCGGGACCCTGAGAGAAGCTTTCTTT.

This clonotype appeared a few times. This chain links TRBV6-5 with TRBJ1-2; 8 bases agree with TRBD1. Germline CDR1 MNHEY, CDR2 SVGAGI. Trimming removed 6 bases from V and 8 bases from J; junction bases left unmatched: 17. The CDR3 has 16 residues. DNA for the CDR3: TGTGCCAGCAGACTCAAAGGGGACAGGCCGGGGCGAGGCTACACCTTC. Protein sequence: CASRLKGDRPGRGYTF.

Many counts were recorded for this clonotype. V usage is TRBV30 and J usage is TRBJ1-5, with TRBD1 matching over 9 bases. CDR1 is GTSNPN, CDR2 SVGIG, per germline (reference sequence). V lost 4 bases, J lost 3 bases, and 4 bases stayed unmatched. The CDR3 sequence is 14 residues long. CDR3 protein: CAWKGTGFNQPQHF. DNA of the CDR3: TGTGCCTGGAAGGGGACAGGGTTCAATCAGCCCCAGCATTTT.

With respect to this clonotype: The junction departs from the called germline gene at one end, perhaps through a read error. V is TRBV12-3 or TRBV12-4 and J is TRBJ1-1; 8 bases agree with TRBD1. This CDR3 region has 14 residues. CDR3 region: CASSPRTGNPEAFF. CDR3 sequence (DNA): TGTGCCAGCAGTCCCCGGACAGGGAACCCTGAAGCTTTCTTT.

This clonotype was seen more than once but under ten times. DNA for the CDR3: TGTGCCAGCAAAGGGAGGAGACGAGCTTTCTTT. Residues: CASKGRRRAFF. The rearrangement links TRBV21-1 to TRBJ1-1. TRBV21-1 corresponds to a pseudogene. CDR3 length: 11 residues.

The CDR3 reads CASSDGAGANEQFF. The CDR3 DNA is TGTGCCAGCAGTGATGGGGCGGGAGCCAATGAGCAGTTCTTC. The rearrangement joins TRBV6-4 to TRBJ2-1, with 7 bases fitting TRBD2. The CDR3 has 14 amino acids. Trimming removed 3 bases from V and 6 bases from J; junction bases left unmatched: 5. CDR1 MRHNA and CDR2 SNTAGT come from the germline V gene.

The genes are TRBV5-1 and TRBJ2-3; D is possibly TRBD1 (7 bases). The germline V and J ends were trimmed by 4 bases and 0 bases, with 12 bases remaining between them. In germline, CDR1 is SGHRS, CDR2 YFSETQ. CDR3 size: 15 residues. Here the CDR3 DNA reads TGCGCCAGCAGCGCGGGACAGCCTAGCACAGATACGCAGTATTTT. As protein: CASSAGQPSTDTQYF.

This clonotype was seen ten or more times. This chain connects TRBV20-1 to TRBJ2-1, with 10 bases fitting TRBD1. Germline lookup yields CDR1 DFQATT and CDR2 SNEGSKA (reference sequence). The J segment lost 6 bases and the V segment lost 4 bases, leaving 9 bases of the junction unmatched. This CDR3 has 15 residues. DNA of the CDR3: TGCAGTGCTAAAGCCGGGACAGGGGCCCCCAATGAGCAGTTCTTC. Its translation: CSAKAGTGAPNEQFF.

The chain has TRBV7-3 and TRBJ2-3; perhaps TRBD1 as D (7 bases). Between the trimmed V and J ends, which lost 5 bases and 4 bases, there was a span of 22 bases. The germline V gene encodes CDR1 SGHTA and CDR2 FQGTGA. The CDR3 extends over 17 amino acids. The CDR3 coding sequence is TGTGCCAGCAGCCCCAGGGGGACCGGGAGATTTGCAGATACGCAGTATTTT. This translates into CASSPRGTGRFADTQYF.

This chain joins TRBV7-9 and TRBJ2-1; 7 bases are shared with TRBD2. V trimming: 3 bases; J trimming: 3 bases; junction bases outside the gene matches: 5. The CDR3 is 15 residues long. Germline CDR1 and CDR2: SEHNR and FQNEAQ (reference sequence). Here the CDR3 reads CASSFGLADYNEQFF. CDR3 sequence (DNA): TGTGCCAGCAGCTTCGGGCTAGCGGACTACAATGAGCAGTTCTTC.

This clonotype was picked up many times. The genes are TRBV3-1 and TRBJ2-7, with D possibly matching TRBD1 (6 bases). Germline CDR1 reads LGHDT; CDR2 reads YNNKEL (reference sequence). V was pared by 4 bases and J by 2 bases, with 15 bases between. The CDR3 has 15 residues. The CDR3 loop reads CASSLAGTPPYEQYF. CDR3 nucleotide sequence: TGTGCCAGCAGCCTAGCCGGGACACCCCCCTACGAGCAGTACTTC.

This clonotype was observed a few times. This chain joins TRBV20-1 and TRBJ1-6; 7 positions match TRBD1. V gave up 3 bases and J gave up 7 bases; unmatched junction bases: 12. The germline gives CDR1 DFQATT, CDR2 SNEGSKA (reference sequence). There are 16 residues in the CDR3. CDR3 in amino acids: CSARDRGRGENSPLHF. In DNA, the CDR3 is TGCAGTGCTAGGGACCGGGGCAGGGGGGAAAATTCACCCCTCCACTTT.

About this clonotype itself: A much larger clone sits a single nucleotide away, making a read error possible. This CDR3 reads CASGLDPTEGRTQYF. The CDR3 DNA sequence: TGTGCCAGCGGCTTAGACCCCACCGAGGGGCGTACGCAGTATTTT. The chain combines TRBV7-3 with TRBJ2-3; D tentatively reads TRBD1 or TRBD2 (5 bases each). CDR1 and CDR2 from the germline V gene are SGHTA and FQGTGA. This CDR3 contains 15 residues.

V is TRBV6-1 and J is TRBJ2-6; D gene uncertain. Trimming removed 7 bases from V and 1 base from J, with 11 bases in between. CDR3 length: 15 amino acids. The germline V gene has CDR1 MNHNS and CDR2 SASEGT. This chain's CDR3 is CASTAGKSGANVLTF. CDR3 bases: TGTGCCAGCACCGCCGGCAAATCTGGGGCCAACGTCCTGACTTTC.

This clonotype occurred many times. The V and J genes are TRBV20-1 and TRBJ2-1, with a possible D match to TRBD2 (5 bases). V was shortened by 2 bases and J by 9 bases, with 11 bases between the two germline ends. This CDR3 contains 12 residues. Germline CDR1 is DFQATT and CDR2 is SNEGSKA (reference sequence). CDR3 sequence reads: CSARLAGGEQFF. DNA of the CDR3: TGCAGTGCTAGACTAGCAGGAGGTGAGCAGTTCTTC.

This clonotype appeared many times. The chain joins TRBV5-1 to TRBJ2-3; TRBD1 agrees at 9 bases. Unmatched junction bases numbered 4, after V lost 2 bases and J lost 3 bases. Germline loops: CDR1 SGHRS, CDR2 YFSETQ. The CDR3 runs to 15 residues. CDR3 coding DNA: TGCGCCAGCAGCTTAGGGGACAGGGAAACAGATACGCAGTATTTT. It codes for CASSLGDRETDTQYF.

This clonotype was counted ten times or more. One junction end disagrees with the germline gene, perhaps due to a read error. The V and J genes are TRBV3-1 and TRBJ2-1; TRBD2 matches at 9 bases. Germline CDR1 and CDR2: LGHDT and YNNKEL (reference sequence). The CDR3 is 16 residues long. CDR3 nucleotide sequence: TGTGCCACCAGCTCAAGCGGGGGGACCCTCTACAATGAGCAGTTCTTC. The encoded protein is CATSSSGGTLYNEQFF.

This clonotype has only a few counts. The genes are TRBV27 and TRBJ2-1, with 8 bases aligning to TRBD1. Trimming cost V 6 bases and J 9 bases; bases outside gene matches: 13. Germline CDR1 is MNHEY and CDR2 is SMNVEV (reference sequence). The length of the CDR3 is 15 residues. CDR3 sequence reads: CASRMTGDPWREQFF. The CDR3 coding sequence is TGTGCCAGCAGAATGACAGGGGACCCCTGGCGTGAGCAGTTCTTC.

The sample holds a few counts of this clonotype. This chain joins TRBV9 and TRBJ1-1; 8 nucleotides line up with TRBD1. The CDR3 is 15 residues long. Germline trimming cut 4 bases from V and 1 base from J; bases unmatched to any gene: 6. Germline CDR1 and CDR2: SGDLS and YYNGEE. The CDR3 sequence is CASSPEDRENTEAFF. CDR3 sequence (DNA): TGTGCCAGCAGCCCCGAGGACAGGGAGAACACTGAAGCTTTCTTT. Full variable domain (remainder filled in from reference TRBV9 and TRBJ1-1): DSGVTQTPKHLITATGQRVTLRCSPRSGDLSVYWYQQSLDQGLQFLIQYYNGEERAKGNILERFSAQQFPDLHSELNLSSLELGDSALYFCASSPEDRENTEAFFGQGTRLTVV.

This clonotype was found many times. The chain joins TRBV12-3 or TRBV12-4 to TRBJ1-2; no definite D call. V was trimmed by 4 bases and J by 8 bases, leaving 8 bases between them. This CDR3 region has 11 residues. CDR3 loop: CASSSRLGYTF. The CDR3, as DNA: TGTGCCAGCAGTTCCAGGCTCGGCTACACCTTC.

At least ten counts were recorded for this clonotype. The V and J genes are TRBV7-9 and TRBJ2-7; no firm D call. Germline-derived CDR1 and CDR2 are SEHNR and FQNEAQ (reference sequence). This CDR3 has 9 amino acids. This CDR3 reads CASSSGRGV. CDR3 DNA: TGTGCCAGCAGCTCCGGACGAGGCGTC.

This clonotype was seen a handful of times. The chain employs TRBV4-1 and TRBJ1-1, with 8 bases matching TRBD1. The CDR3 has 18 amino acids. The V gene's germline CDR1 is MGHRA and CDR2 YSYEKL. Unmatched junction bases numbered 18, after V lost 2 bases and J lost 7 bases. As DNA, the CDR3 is TGCGCCAGCAGCCAAACCTTCCTCCGGGACAGGAGTGGAGGTGAAGCTTTCTTT. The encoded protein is CASSQTFLRDRSGGEAFF.

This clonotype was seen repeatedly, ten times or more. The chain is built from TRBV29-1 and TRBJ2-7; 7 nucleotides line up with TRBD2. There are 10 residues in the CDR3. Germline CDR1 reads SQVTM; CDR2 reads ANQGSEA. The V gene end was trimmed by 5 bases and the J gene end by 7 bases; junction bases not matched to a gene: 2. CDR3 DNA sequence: TGCAGCGTTAGAGCGGGGGAGCAGTACGTC. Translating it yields CSVRAGEQYV.

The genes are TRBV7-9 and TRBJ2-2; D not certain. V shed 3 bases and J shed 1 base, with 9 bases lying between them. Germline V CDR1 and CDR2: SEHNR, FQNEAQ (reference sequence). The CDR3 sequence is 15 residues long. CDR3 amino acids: CASSFEALNTGELFF. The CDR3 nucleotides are TGTGCCAGCAGCTTCGAGGCTTTGAACACCGGGGAGCTGTTTTTT.

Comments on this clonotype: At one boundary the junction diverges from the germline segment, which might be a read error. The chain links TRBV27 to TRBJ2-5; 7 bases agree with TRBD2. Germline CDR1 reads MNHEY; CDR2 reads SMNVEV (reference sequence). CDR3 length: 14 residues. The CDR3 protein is CTSSGALKGETQYF. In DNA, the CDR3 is TGTACCAGCAGCGGGGCCCTAAAGGGGGAGACCCAGTACTTC.

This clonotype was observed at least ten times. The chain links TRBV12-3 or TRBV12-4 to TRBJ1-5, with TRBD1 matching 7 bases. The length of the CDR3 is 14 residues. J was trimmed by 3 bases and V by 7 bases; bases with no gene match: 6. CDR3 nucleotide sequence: TGTGCCAGCAACCCTACAGGGGACAATCAGCCCCAGCATTTT. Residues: CASNPTGDNQPQHF.